One and the same sample provided the 26 T cell receptor beta chains below, sequenced in a study of blood T cell repertoires in COVID-19 (dated by TCRdb to 2020 to 2021). Libraries were made using the immunoSEQ multiplex PCR assay. Not all clones reach the TCRdb copy of this immuneACCESS table, which keeps in-frame sequences only. Checked studies attribute under half of the gap to unresolved V genes and leave the rest unexplained. This sample is represented by about 150,000 clones; roughly 84% of them were singletons. The ten largest clones capture 8.9% of the sample. Sequencing input: peripheral blood. The receptors stem from a man younger than 40 with COVID-19, enrolled during active disease.

Only a few counts were recorded for this clone. J is TRBJ2-2 and V is TRBV4-2, with 7 bases identical to TRBD1. Losses at the gene ends were 2 bases for V and 4 bases for J; bases not matched to a gene: 7. The germline gives CDR1 LGHNA, CDR2 YNFKEQ. CDR3 length: 16 residues. CDR3 DNA sequence: TGTGCCAGCAGCCAACCTGACAGGGCGGGCACCGGGGAGCTGTTTTTT. Protein sequence: CASSQPDRAGTGELFF.

J is TRBJ2-5 and V is TRBV19; D is uncertain. The germline V gene encodes CDR1 LNHDA and CDR2 SQIVND (reference sequence). The CDR3 covers 14 residues. Trimming took 4 bases from V and 4 from J, leaving 13 bases between them. The CDR3 region has the DNA TGTGCCAGTAGTACCCTCCCACAGAGAGAGACCCAGTACTTC. Translated: CASSTLPQRETQYF.

The rearrangement joins TRBV9 to TRBJ2-3; D might be TRBD1 (6 bases). The V and J ends lost 3 bases and 7 bases respectively, with 15 bases between them. Germline-derived CDR1 and CDR2 are SGDLS and YYNGEE. This CDR3 is 14 amino acids long. The CDR3 is CASSATEGVNTQYF. Here the CDR3 DNA reads TGTGCCAGCAGCGCTACCGAGGGGGTTAATACGCAGTATTTT.

A few counts support this clone. The rearrangement joins TRBV5-6 to TRBJ1-1; unclear D gene. This CDR3 has 13 amino acids. V shed 4 bases and J shed 0 bases, with 7 bases lying between them. Germline V gene data show CDR1 as SGHDT and CDR2 as YYEEEE. CDR3 nucleotide sequence: TGTGCCAGCAGCACACAGCTGAACACTGAAGCTTTCTTT. Its protein is CASSTQLNTEAFF.

The genes are TRBV28 and TRBJ2-3, with TRBD1 identical over 7 bases. CDR3 size: 16 residues. Germline V gives CDR1 MDHEN, CDR2 SYDVKM. Germline trimming cut 4 bases from V and 0 bases from J; bases unmatched to any gene: 7. The CDR3 DNA reads as TGTGCCAGCAGTTCCCTCGGACAGGCAAGCACAGATACGCAGTATTTT. Encoded protein: CASSSLGQASTDTQYF.

This sequence joins TRBV30 and TRBJ1-6; a possible D gene is TRBD1 (5 bases). Trimming left V 2 bases short and J 6 bases short, with 8 bases between. Per the germline V gene, CDR1 is GTSNPN and CDR2 is SVGIG (reference sequence). This CDR3 is built from 13 residues. This chain's CDR3 is CAWSYRTNSPLHF. In nucleotides, the CDR3 is TGTGCCTGGAGTTACAGGACTAATTCACCCCTCCACTTT.

The gene calls are TRBV19 and TRBJ1-2; TRBD1 aligns across 8 bases. The trim removed 8 bases at V and 8 bases at J, leaving 4 bases unmatched. This CDR3 region has 11 residues. Germline CDR1 and CDR2: LNHDA and SQIVND (reference sequence). The CDR3 sequence is CASHQGAGYTF. Written as DNA, the CDR3 is TGTGCCAGTCATCAGGGGGCCGGCTACACCTTC.

The chain uses TRBV4-1 and TRBJ1-6; the match to TRBD1 covers 8 bases. The germline CDR1 and CDR2 sequences are MGHRA and YSYEKL. Trimming took 0 bases from V and 6 from J; bases not matched to a gene: 1. The CDR3 loop spans 15 amino acids. The CDR3 coding sequence is TGCGCCAGCAGCCAAGATCAGGGGGCTAATTCACCCCTCCACTTT. This codes for CASSQDQGANSPLHF.

The chain combines TRBV10-3 with TRBJ1-3; no reliable D call. The germline gives CDR1 ENHRY, CDR2 SYGVKD. The CDR3 is 14 amino acids. The germline V and J ends were trimmed by 2 bases and 4 bases, with 9 bases remaining between them. The CDR3 here is CAISETGNGNTIYF. The CDR3 coding sequence is TGTGCCATCAGTGAGACGGGGAACGGAAACACCATATATTTT.

The chain uses TRBV7-2 and TRBJ2-1, with TRBD2 matching over 9 bases. Germline CDR1 SGHTA, CDR2 FQGNSA. CDR3 size: 15 residues. V lost 5 bases, J lost 4 bases, and 6 bases stayed unmatched. CDR3 coding DNA: TGTGCCAGCAGCGCGAGCGGGAGGACTTACAATGAGCAGTTCTTC. This sequence encodes CASSASGRTYNEQFF. The full variable domain, with the rest looked up from reference TRBV7-2 and TRBJ2-1, is GAGVSQSPSNKVTEKGKDVELRCDPISGHTALYWYRQSLGQGLEFLIYFQGNSAPDKSGLPSDRFSAERTGGSVSTLTIQRTQQEDSAVYLCASSASGRTYNEQFFGPGTRLTVL.

The V gene is TRBV19, the J gene TRBJ2-2; TRBD1 matches 7 bases. The CDR3 is 14 residues long. Germline loops: CDR1 LNHDA, CDR2 SQIVND (reference sequence). The trim removed 5 bases at V and 4 bases at J, leaving 4 bases unmatched. The CDR3 DNA follows: TGTGCCAGTAGTCAGGACAGGCTCACCGGGGAGCTGTTTTTT. This translates into CASSQDRLTGELFF. Using reference TRBV19 and TRBJ2-2 for the parts outside the CDR3, the full variable domain is DGGITQSPKYLFRKEGQNVTLSCEQNLNHDAMYWYRQDPGQGLRLIYYSQIVNDFQKGDIAEGYSVSREKKESFPLTVTSAQKNPTAFYLCASSQDRLTGELFFGEGSRLTVL.

The chain joins TRBV24-1 to TRBJ2-2; D gene uncertain. The V gene lost 4 bases and the J gene lost 1 base, with 6 bases spanning the gap. This CDR3 contains 14 residues. Germline loops: CDR1 KGHDR, CDR2 SFDVKD. DNA of the CDR3: TGTGCCACCAGTGAACGACAGAACACCGGGGAGCTGTTTTTT. Translated: CATSERQNTGELFF.

This sequence joins TRBV27 and TRBJ2-3; no reliable D call. CDR1 is MNHEY, CDR2 SMNVEV, per germline (reference sequence). V lost 6 bases to trimming and J lost 4 bases, with 20 bases between them. This CDR3 spans 16 amino acids. The CDR3 DNA sequence: TGTGCCAGCAGGCTTAAGATGGGCCTTATTGCAGATACGCAGTATTTT. Protein product: CASRLKMGLIADTQYF.

The chain is built from TRBV27 and TRBJ2-1; 13 bases map to TRBD2. The CDR3 consists of 17 residues. CDR1 is MNHEY and CDR2 is SMNVEV in the germline V gene (reference sequence). After removal of 5 bases from V and 5 bases from J, the junction contained 9 bases not matched to a gene. In DNA form, the CDR3 reads TGTGCCAGCAGTATAGGACTAGCGGGAGATCCCCACAATGAGCAGTTCTTC. Its protein product is CASSIGLAGDPHNEQFF.

The rearrangement joins TRBV27 to TRBJ2-5, with D possibly TRBD2 on 6 matching bases. The V gene's germline CDR1 is MNHEY and CDR2 SMNVEV (reference sequence). Trimming cost V 6 bases and J 1 base, with 12 bases left between them. The CDR3 consists of 14 residues. CDR3 in DNA: TGTGCCAGCAGCAGACCGGGACTCCAAGAGACCCAGTACTTC. Protein: CASSRPGLQETQYF.

The V and J genes are TRBV5-6 and TRBJ1-2, with unresolved D. Germline V gives CDR1 SGHDT, CDR2 YYEEEE. With 0 bases removed from V and 2 bases from J, the gap between germline ends came to 5 bases. The CDR3 spans 13 residues. The CDR3 is CASSLGANYGYTF. DNA for the CDR3: TGTGCCAGCAGCTTGGGGGCGAACTATGGCTACACCTTC.

The V gene is TRBV27, the J gene TRBJ1-1, with D perhaps matching TRBD1 (5 bases). The CDR3 is made up of 14 amino acids. With 3 bases removed from V and 1 base from J, the gap between germline ends came to 9 bases. Germline-derived CDR1 and CDR2 are MNHEY and SMNVEV (reference sequence). The CDR3 is CASSLGGSNTEAFF. The CDR3 bases are TGTGCCAGCAGTTTGGGGGGGTCGAACACTGAAGCTTTCTTT.

V is TRBV6-5 and J is TRBJ1-4; D not resolved. V dropped 6 bases and J dropped 4 bases, with 6 bases sitting between them. The CDR3 length is 12 residues. Germline V CDR1 and CDR2: MNHEY, SVGAGI. CDR3 nucleotide sequence: TGTGCCAGCAGCGGGGTTAATGAAAAACTGTTTTTT. Translation gives CASSGVNEKLFF.

The chain links TRBV7-3 to TRBJ1-1; perhaps TRBD1 as D (5 bases). Per the germline V gene, CDR1 is SGHTA and CDR2 is FQGTGA. V was pared by 0 bases and J by 2 bases, with 10 bases between. The CDR3 spans 15 residues. The CDR3 protein is CASSLTGGGNTEAFF. CDR3 DNA: TGTGCCAGCAGCTTAACGGGGGGTGGTAACACTGAAGCTTTCTTT.

The rearrangement links TRBV5-6 to TRBJ2-6, with D unclear. The CDR3 runs to 15 residues. V was pared by 0 bases and J by 0 bases, with 4 bases between. CDR1 and CDR2 from the germline V gene are SGHDT and YYEEEE. This chain's CDR3 is CASSLESSGANVLTF. Written as DNA, the CDR3 is TGTGCCAGCAGCTTGGAGAGCTCTGGGGCCAACGTCCTGACTTTC.

In its sample, this clone was seen a few times. CDR3 bases: TGTGCCAGTTCCGGGACACGTGGGCAGCCCCAGCATTTT. This sequence encodes CASSGTRGQPQHF. This chain connects TRBV19 to TRBJ1-5, with a tentative D call TRBD1 (6 bases). Germline loops: CDR1 LNHDA, CDR2 SQIVND (reference sequence). V was clipped by 8 bases and J by 7 bases, with 15 bases between them. The CDR3 covers 13 residues.

The V call is TRBV3-1 (or the pseudogene TRBV3-2), the J call TRBJ2-2; 7 bases are shared with TRBD2. V trimming: 5 bases; J trimming: 6 bases; junction bases outside the gene matches: 9. Germline-derived CDR1 and CDR2 are LGHDT and YNNKEL (reference sequence). CDR3 size: 15 residues. CDR3 coding DNA: TGTGCCAGCAGCAAATTTACGACTAGCTCCGGGGAGCTGTTTTTT. Its protein product is CASSKFTTSSGELFF.

The genes are TRBV4-2 and TRBJ1-4, with D possibly being TRBD1 (5 bases). The V end lost 2 bases, the J end lost 8 bases, and 18 bases lay between the germline ends. Germline-derived CDR1 and CDR2 are LGHNA and YNFKEQ. This CDR3 spans 16 amino acids. CDR3 loop: CASSQSRQRIEEKLFF. The CDR3 coding sequence is TGTGCCAGCAGCCAAAGCAGACAGAGGATTGAAGAAAAACTGTTTTTT.

This sequence joins TRBV29-1 and TRBJ2-7; 16 bases are shared with TRBD2. This CDR3 region has 15 residues. V gave up 7 bases and J gave up 2 bases; unmatched junction bases: 5. Germline CDR1 and CDR2: SQVTM and ANQGSEA. In DNA form, the CDR3 reads TGCAGCGCCACGGGACTAGCGGGAGGGCCCTACGAGCAGTACTTC. Its translation: CSATGLAGGPYEQYF.

The rearrangement joins TRBV7-9 to TRBJ2-7; 13 positions match TRBD2. There are 13 residues in the CDR3. Germline trimming cut 8 bases from V and 7 bases from J; bases unmatched to any gene: 5. Looked up from germline, CDR1 is SEHNR and CDR2 is FQNEAQ (reference sequence). The DNA for the CDR3 is TGTGCCAGCGGACTAGCGGGAGCTCGAGAGCAGTACTTC. Translation: CASGLAGAREQYF.

This chain uses TRBV7-8 with TRBJ1-2; D call uncertain. Per germline, CDR1 SGHVS and CDR2 FQNEAQ. The CDR3 sequence is 15 residues long. V gave up 5 bases and J gave up 1 base, with 14 bases separating them. The CDR3 region has the DNA TGTGCCAGCAGCCCCAAGGAGGGCCTTAACTATGGCTACACCTTC. Translating gives CASSPKEGLNYGYTF.